This TCR beta chain was retrieved from a study of T cell responses to AZD1222 COVID-19 vaccine. Germline V lookup: CDR1 SGHVS, CDR2 FQNEAQ. V lost 3 bases and J lost 3, with 11 bases in between. The CDR3 spans 14 residues. Concerning this clone itself: Its antigen is still unknown.

The table came from immunoSEQ multiplex PCR; TCRdb's copy has only in-frame clones and leaves some out. The sample lists about 130,000 clones, approximately 91% occurring once. Study-level points and caveats: At 160-218 and 743-854, vaccine-associated CD4 TCRs were dominant, and they spanned spike. In the spike-specific TCR repertoire, nearly half reportedly target unmutated variant regions.

The sequence came from an adult who received the AZD1222 COVID-19 vaccine. The V call is TRBV7-8, the J call TRBJ1-1; D uncertain. The sequencing used peripheral blood, collected 28 days after the second AZD1222 dose. The CDR3 region has the DNA TGTGCCAGCAGCTTGGAGCGGGATTACACTGAAGCTTTCTTT. This sequence encodes CASSLERDYTEAFF.